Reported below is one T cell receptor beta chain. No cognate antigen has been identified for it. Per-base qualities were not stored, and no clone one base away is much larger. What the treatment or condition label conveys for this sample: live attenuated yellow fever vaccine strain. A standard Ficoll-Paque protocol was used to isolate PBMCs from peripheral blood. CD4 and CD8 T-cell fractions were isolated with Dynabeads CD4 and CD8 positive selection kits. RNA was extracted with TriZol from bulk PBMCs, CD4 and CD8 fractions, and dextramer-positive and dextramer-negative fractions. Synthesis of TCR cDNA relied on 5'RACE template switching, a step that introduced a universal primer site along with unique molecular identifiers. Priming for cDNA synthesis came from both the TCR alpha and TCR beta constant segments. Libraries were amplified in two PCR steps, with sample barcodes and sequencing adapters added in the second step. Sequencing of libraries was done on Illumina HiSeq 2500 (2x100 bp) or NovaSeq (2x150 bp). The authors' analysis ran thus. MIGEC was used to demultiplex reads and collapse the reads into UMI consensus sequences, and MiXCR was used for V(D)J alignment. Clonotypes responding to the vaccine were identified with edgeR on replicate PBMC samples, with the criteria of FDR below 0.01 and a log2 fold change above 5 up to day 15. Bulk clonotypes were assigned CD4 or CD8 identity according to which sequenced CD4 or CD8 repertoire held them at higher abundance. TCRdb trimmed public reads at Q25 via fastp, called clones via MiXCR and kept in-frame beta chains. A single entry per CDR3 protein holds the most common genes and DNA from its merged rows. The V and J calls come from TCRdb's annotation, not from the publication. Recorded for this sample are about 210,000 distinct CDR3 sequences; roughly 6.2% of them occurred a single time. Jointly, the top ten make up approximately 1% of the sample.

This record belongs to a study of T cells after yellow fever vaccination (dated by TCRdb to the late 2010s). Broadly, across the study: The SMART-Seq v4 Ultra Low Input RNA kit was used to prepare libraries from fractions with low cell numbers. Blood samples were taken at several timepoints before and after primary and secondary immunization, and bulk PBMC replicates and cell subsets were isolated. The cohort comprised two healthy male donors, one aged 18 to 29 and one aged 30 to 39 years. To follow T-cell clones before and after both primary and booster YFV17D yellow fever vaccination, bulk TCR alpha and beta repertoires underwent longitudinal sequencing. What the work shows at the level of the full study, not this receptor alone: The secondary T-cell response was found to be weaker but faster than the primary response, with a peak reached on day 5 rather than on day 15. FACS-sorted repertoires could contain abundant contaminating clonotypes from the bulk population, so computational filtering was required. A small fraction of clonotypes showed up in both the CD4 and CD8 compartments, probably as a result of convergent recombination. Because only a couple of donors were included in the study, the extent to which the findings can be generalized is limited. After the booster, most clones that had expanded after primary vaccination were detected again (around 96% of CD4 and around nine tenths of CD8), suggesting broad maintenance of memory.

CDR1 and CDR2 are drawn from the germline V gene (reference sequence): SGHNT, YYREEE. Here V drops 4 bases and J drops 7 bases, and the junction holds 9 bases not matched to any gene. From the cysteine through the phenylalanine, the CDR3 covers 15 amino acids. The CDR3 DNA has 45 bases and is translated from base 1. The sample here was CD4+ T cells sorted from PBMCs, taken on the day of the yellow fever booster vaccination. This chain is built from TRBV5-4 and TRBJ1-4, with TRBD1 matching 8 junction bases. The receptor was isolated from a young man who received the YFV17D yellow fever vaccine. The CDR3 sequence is CASSSQTGEGEKLFF. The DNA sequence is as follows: TGTGCCAGCAGCAGCCAGACAGGGGAAGGTGAAAAACTGTTTTTT.